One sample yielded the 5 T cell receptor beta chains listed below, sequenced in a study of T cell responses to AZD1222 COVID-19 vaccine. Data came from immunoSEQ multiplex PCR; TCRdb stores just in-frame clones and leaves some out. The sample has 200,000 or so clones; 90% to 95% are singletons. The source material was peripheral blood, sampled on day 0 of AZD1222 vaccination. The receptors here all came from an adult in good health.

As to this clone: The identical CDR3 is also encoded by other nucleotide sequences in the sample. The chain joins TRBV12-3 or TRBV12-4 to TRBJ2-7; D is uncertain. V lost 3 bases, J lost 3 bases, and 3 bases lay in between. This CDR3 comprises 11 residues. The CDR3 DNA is TGTGCCAGCAGTTTCCGCTACGAGCAGTACTTC. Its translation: CASSFRYEQYF.

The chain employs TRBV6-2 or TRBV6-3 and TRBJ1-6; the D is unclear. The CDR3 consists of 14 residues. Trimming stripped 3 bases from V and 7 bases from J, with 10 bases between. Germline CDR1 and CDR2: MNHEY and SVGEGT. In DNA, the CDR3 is TGTGCCAGCAGTTATGTGGGCCCCAATTCACCCCTCCACTTT. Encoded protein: CASSYVGPNSPLHF.

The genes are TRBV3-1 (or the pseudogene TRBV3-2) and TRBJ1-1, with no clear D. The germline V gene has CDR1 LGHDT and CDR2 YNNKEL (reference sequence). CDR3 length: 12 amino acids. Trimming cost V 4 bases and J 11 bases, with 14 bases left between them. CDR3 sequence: CASSLESGRAFF. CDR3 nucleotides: TGTGCCAGCAGCCTCGAGTCCGGGAGGGCTTTCTTT.

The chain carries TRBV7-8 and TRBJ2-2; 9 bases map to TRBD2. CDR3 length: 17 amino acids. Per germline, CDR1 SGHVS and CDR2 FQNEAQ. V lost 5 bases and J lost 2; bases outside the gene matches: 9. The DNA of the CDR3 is TGTGCCAGCAGCCCGGGGGGTCTAGCGGGAAACACCGGGGAGCTGTTTTTT. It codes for CASSPGGLAGNTGELFF.

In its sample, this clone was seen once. CDR3 loop: CASSGGLDSPDTQYF. In DNA, the CDR3 is TGTGCCAGCAGCGGGGGACTCGACAGTCCAGATACGCAGTATTTT. The chain links TRBV12-1 to TRBJ2-3; the table's TRBD2 call for D was not verified on the DNA. TRBV12-1 is given as a pseudogene. This CDR3 region has 15 residues.